The 28 T cell receptor beta chains listed next were all sequenced from one sample in a study of CD8+CD57+ T cells in acquired aplastic anemia. CDR3 and TCR beta VDJ profiling relied on a genomic DNA template. Each CDR3 protein is one row after TCRdb ran MiXCR on the reads. The sample holds hundreds of thousands of distinct CDR3 sequences; about a third are singletons and the top ten take 0.82%. Selection for sequencing was limited to patients who had shown CD8+CD57+ cell expansion by flow cytometry. Material for sequencing was sorted CD4+, CD8+, or CD8+CD57+ T cells (not recorded which) from PBMCs. These receptors all come from a human donor with aplastic anemia.

The rearrangement uses TRBV25-1 and TRBJ2-7, with D possibly TRBD2 on 6 matching bases. CDR1 and CDR2 from the germline V gene are MGHDK and SYGVNS. The CDR3 covers 15 residues. V lost 4 bases and J lost 1, with 14 bases in between. The CDR3 loop is CASSATPGLSYEQYF. The CDR3 coding sequence is TGTGCCAGCAGTGCTACCCCGGGACTTTCCTACGAGCAGTACTTC.

This clonotype was recorded many times. The chain links TRBV4-1 to TRBJ1-1; 9 nucleotides line up with TRBD1. With 5 bases clipped from V and 8 bases from J, the junction kept 9 bases outside the gene matches. There are 14 residues in the CDR3. Germline CDR1 reads MGHRA; CDR2 reads YSYEKL. CDR3 residues: CASSDRGWSFEAFF. For the CDR3, the DNA is TGCGCCAGCAGCGACAGGGGGTGGTCGTTCGAAGCTTTCTTT.

In its sample, this clonotype was seen many times. The rearrangement links TRBV7-2 to TRBJ1-5; 9 nucleotides agree with TRBD1. Germline V lookup: CDR1 SGHTA, CDR2 FQGNSA. V lost 4 bases and J lost 5; bases outside the gene matches: 3. The CDR3 has 14 amino acids. For the CDR3, the DNA is TGTGCCAGCAGCTCGACAGGGGGGTATCAGCCCCAGCATTTT. Protein sequence: CASSSTGGYQPQHF.

The J gene is TRBJ2-7, the V gene TRBV12-3 or TRBV12-4, with a weak D call TRBD1 (6 bases). V lost 6 bases and J lost 2, with 11 bases in between. The CDR3 spans 13 residues. The CDR3 region has the DNA TGTGCCAGCAGAGGACAGCGTACCTACGAGCAGTACTTC. Protein sequence: CASRGQRTYEQYF.

This clonotype was counted only a few times. This chain joins TRBV6-5 and TRBJ1-2; D might be TRBD1 (6 bases). Germline V gene sequence: CDR1 MNHEY, CDR2 SVGAGI. The CDR3 runs to 16 residues. V shed 0 bases and J shed 8 bases, with 19 bases lying between them. The DNA for the CDR3 is TGTGCCAGCAGTTACTCGTCGACAGGTCCTTTCCTCGGCTACACCTTC. As protein: CASSYSSTGPFLGYTF.

This clonotype has only a few counts. The J gene is TRBJ2-7, the V gene TRBV7-3; 8 bases line up with TRBD2. Trimming removed 0 bases from V and 2 bases from J; junction bases left unmatched: 12. The germline V gene encodes CDR1 SGHTA and CDR2 FQGTGA. The CDR3 has 18 residues. Here the CDR3 reads CASSLTGASGRETYEQYF. CDR3 DNA: TGTGCCAGCAGCTTAACGGGGGCTAGCGGGCGAGAAACCTACGAGCAGTACTTC.

Ten or more counts support this clonotype. The CDR3 spells CASSYVRVLYGYTF. Here the CDR3 DNA reads TGTGCCAGCAGTTACGTCAGGGTCCTCTATGGCTACACCTTC. This chain joins TRBV6-5 and TRBJ1-2, with D possibly TRBD1 on 5 matching bases. This CDR3 contains 14 residues. Looked up from germline, CDR1 is MNHEY and CDR2 is SVGAGI. V lost 2 bases and J 4 bases, leaving 11 bases between the germline ends.

This clonotype has a handful of counts. This sequence joins TRBV7-2 and TRBJ1-2; D unresolved. CDR1 SGHTA and CDR2 FQGNSA come from the germline V gene. The V end lost 0 bases, the J end lost 8 bases, and 4 bases lay between the germline ends. This CDR3 is built from 11 residues. The DNA of the CDR3 is TGTGCCAGCAGCTTAGCGCGCGGCTACACCTTC. Amino acids: CASSLARGYTF.

This clonotype was observed at least ten times. The chain couples TRBV9 to TRBJ2-7; D uncertain. Germline V gene data show CDR1 as SGDLS and CDR2 as YYNGEE. V was clipped by 8 bases and J by 3 bases, with 18 bases between them. The CDR3 sequence is 14 residues long. This CDR3 is CASGMGHPDYEQYF. CDR3 DNA sequence: TGTGCCAGTGGGATGGGTCACCCTGACTACGAGCAGTACTTC.

The sample holds one count of this clonotype. This chain links TRBV5-1 with TRBJ1-1, with 7 bases lining up with TRBD1. This CDR3 spans 17 amino acids. Germline V lookup: CDR1 SGHRS, CDR2 YFSETQ. Trimming at V came to 4 bases and at J to 0 bases, leaving 12 bases not matched to a gene. The CDR3 sequence: CASSLSGTAPLNTEAFF. CDR3 nucleotides: TGCGCCAGCAGCCTAAGCGGGACAGCTCCTCTGAACACTGAAGCTTTCTTT. The complete variable domain, with remaining parts taken from reference TRBV5-1 and TRBJ1-1, reads KAGVTQTPRYLIKTRGQQVTLSCSPISGHRSVSWYQQTPGQGLQFLFEYFSETQRNKGNFPGRFSGRQFSNSRSEMNVSTLELGDSALYLCASSLSGTAPLNTEAFFGQGTRLTVV.

This chain links TRBV10-3 with TRBJ1-2; TRBD1 aligns across 9 bases. V lost 3 bases to trimming and J lost 5 bases; unmatched junction nucleotides: 7. CDR1 and CDR2 (germline): ENHRY, SYGVKD. This CDR3 has 15 amino acids. The CDR3 DNA reads TGTGCCATCAGTGATTTACAGGGGGCGCAGTATGGCTACACCTTC. Its translation is CAISDLQGAQYGYTF.

This sequence joins TRBV29-1 and TRBJ2-1; 13 bases agree with TRBD2. Trimming took 6 bases from V and 9 from J; bases not matched to a gene: 14. The CDR3 spans 16 residues. Germline V lookup: CDR1 SQVTM, CDR2 ANQGSEA. The CDR3 reads CSVARREGTSGIEQFF. CDR3 in DNA: TGCAGCGTAGCACGACGGGAGGGGACTAGCGGGATTGAGCAGTTCTTC.

Only a few counts were recorded for this clonotype. The chain combines TRBV9 with TRBJ2-3; D possibly corresponds to TRBD1 (5 bases). From germline, CDR1 is SGDLS and CDR2 YYNGEE. The CDR3 totals 14 residues. Deletions cut 0 bases from V and 3 bases from J, with 8 bases between. CDR3 amino acids: CASSVDAGTDTQYF. As DNA, the CDR3 is TGTGCCAGCAGCGTAGATGCAGGGACAGATACGCAGTATTTT.

A remark on this clonotype: A much larger clonotype is one base distant, so this may be a read error. Given the absence of the conserved phenylalanine or tryptophan at the CDR3 end, a read error is likely. This chain links TRBV10-1 with TRBJ2-1; 10 positions agree with TRBD2. The CDR3 length is 15 residues. The germline CDR1 and CDR2 sequences are WNHNN and SYGVQD (reference sequence). V was clipped by 6 bases and J by 9 bases; unmatched bases: 11. DNA for the CDR3: TGCGCCAGCAGCGGATCCTTAGCGGGAGGAACTGAGCAGTTCCTC. This sequence encodes CASSGSLAGGTEQFL.

The rearrangement links TRBV20-1 to TRBJ1-5, with TRBD1 matching 7 bases. The CDR3 consists of 13 residues. Germline values: CDR1 DFQATT, CDR2 SNEGSKA (reference sequence). V trimming: 4 bases; J trimming: 6 bases; junction bases outside the gene matches: 6. For the CDR3, the DNA is TGCAGTGCTATCGACAGGGTAGGTCAGCCCCAGCATTTT. Amino acids: CSAIDRVGQPQHF.

This clonotype was seen repeatedly, ten times or more. The chain uses TRBV2 and TRBJ2-7; 8 positions agree with TRBD1. The V gene end was trimmed by 7 bases and the J gene end by 4 bases; junction bases not matched to a gene: 6. The CDR3 is 13 amino acids. The germline V gene has CDR1 SNHLY and CDR2 FYNNEI. CDR3 DNA: TGTGCCAGCATTGGACAGGGTCGATACGAGCAGTACTTC. Its protein product is CASIGQGRYEQYF.

The V gene is TRBV12-3 or TRBV12-4, the J gene TRBJ1-5; D is uncertain. The CDR3 covers 14 residues. V was trimmed by 6 bases and J by 6 bases, leaving 15 bases between them. The CDR3 DNA sequence: TGTGCCAGCAGCTATCGACTGGGTAGTCAGCCCCAGCATTTT. Its translation is CASSYRLGSQPQHF.

This chain connects TRBV12-3 or TRBV12-4 to TRBJ1-3; TRBD1 matches 9 bases. CDR3 length: 16 amino acids. The V and J ends lost 3 bases and 2 bases, in that order; junction bases with no gene match: 5. The CDR3 region is CASSFPGTGTGNTIYF. For the CDR3, the DNA is TGTGCCAGCAGTTTCCCCGGGACAGGGACTGGAAACACCATATATTTT.

The chain joins TRBV25-1 to TRBJ1-2; 12 nucleotides align to TRBD1. The CDR3 covers 16 residues. CDR1 is MGHDK and CDR2 is SYGVNS in the germline V gene. V dropped 5 bases and J dropped 8; count of bases not matched to a gene: 12. The DNA for the CDR3 is TGTGCCAGCAGTTTATCCCGGGACAGGGGGCGTTTGGGCTACACCTTC. This translates into CASSLSRDRGRLGYTF.

The V and J genes are TRBV9 and TRBJ2-1; D possibly corresponds to TRBD1 (6 bases). Germline values: CDR1 SGDLS, CDR2 YYNGEE. V was cut by 4 bases and J by 7 bases, with 18 bases left in between. The CDR3 contains 15 residues. The CDR3 DNA reads TGTGCCAGCAGCTTCGGGGACACTCTACAGAATGAGCAGTTCTTC. It is translated as CASSFGDTLQNEQFF.

This chain connects TRBV25-1 to TRBJ2-3; 10 nucleotides agree with TRBD2. Trimming cost V 7 bases and J 1 base; bases outside gene matches: 11. CDR1 and CDR2 from the germline V gene are MGHDK and SYGVNS. This CDR3 spans 17 amino acids. The CDR3 region is CASTPLLGLAGTDTQYF. CDR3 bases: TGTGCCAGCACCCCCCTTCTCGGACTAGCGGGCACAGATACGCAGTATTTT.

The CDR3 spells CASSPMGEGEKLFF. CDR3 nucleotide sequence: TGTGCCAGCAGTCCGATGGGGGAGGGGGAAAAACTGTTTTTT. The chain recombines TRBV6-1 with TRBJ1-4, with D maybe TRBD1 (5 bases). V was clipped by 5 bases and J by 8 bases, with 15 bases between them. Germline loops: CDR1 MNHNS, CDR2 SASEGT. The CDR3 is 14 residues long.

The table lists this clonotype with many counts. The chain joins TRBV19 to TRBJ1-3; 8 nucleotides align to TRBD1. This CDR3 is built from 16 residues. Trimming cost V 4 bases and J 0 bases; bases outside gene matches: 5. Germline V CDR1 and CDR2: LNHDA, SQIVND (reference sequence). The CDR3 reads CASSTSGTGSGNTIYF. For the CDR3, the DNA is TGTGCCAGTAGTACTTCCGGGACAGGCTCTGGAAACACCATATATTTT.

J is TRBJ2-1 and V is TRBV11-1, with 16 positions matching TRBD2. The CDR3 runs 18 residues. Trimming took 5 bases from V and 0 from J; bases not matched to a gene: 4. CDR1 is SGHAT and CDR2 is FQDESV in the germline V gene (reference sequence). CDR3 sequence (DNA): TGTGCCAGCAGCATAGGGACTAGCGGGGGGGCCTCCTACAATGAGCAGTTCTTC. It specifies CASSIGTSGGASYNEQFF.

This clonotype was found many times. This sequence joins TRBV20-1 and TRBJ1-5; 7 bases are a match to TRBD1. The V and J ends lost 6 bases and 1 base, in that order; junction bases with no gene match: 15. Germline V lookup: CDR1 DFQATT, CDR2 SNEGSKA (reference sequence). This CDR3 is built from 17 residues. The chain's CDR3 is CSARPRQGLLSNQPQHF. Here the CDR3 DNA reads TGCAGTGCCAGACCTCGACAGGGTTTGTTAAGCAATCAGCCCCAGCATTTT.

The rearrangement uses TRBV19 and TRBJ1-4; 8 bases are shared with TRBD1. The CDR3 runs to 15 residues. Looked up from germline, CDR1 is LNHDA and CDR2 is SQIVND (reference sequence). V lost 5 bases to trimming and J lost 8 bases; unmatched junction nucleotides: 10. DNA for the CDR3: TGTGCCAGTAGTCTGGACAGGGTTCGGGGCGAAAAACTGTTTTTT. Translation: CASSLDRVRGEKLFF.

As to this clonotype: This may stem from a read error, because a much larger clone lies one nucleotide away. The gene calls are TRBV9 and TRBJ1-2; 7 bases are shared with TRBD1. The CDR3 runs to 16 residues. Germline V gene data show CDR1 as SGDLS and CDR2 as YYNGEE. V shed 3 bases, J shed 7 bases, and the junction held 15 bases outside the gene matches. The DNA for the CDR3 is TGTGCCAGCAGCGCTATAATCATAGGGGGCTCTGGTGGCTACACCTTC. Its translation is CASSAIIIGGSGGYTF. The full variable domain, its missing parts supplied by reference TRBV9 and TRBJ1-2, is DSGVTQTPKHLITATGQRVTLRCSPRSGDLSVYWYQQSLDQGLQFLIQYYNGEERAKGNILERFSAQQFPDLHSELNLSSLELGDSALYFCASSAIIIGGSGGYTFGSGTRLTVV.

This clonotype was found many times. This sequence joins TRBV24-1 and TRBJ1-2; D is unresolved. This CDR3 has 13 residues. Trimming cost V 4 bases and J 7 bases, with 12 bases left between them. Germline CDR1 is KGHDR and CDR2 is SFDVKD. In DNA, the CDR3 is TGTGCCACCAGTGACCCTCCCGGAGGTGGCTACACCTTC. Translated: CATSDPPGGGYTF.